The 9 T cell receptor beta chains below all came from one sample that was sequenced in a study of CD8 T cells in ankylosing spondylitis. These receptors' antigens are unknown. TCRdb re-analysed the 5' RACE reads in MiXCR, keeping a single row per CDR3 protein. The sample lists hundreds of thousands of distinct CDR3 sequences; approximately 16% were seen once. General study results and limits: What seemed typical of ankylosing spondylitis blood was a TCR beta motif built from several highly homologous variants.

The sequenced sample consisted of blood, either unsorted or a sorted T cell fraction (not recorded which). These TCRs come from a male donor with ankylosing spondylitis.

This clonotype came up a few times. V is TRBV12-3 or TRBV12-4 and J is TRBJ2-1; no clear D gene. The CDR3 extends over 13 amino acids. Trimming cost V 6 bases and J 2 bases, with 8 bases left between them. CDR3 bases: TGTGCCAGCAGGCCTAGTGCCTACAATGAGCAGTTCTTC. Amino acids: CASRPSAYNEQFF.

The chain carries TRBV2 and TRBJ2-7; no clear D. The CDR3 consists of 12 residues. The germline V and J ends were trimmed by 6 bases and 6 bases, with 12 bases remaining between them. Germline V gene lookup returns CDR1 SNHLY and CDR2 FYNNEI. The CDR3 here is CASRPAPPEQYF. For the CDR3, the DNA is TGTGCCAGCAGGCCGGCCCCTCCCGAGCAGTACTTC. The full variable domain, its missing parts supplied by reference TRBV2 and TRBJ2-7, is EPEVTQTPSHQVTQMGQEVILRCVPISNHLYFYWYRQILGQKVEFLVSFYNNEISEKSEIFDDQFSVERPDGSNFTLKIRSTKLEDSAMYFCASRPAPPEQYFGPGTRLTVT.

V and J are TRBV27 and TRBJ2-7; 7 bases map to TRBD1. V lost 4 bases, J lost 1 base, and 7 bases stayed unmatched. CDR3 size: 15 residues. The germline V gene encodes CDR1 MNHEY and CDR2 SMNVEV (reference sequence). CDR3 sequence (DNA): TGTGCCAGCAGTTCTTCCCCGGGACAGTCCTACGAGCAGTACTTC. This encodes CASSSSPGQSYEQYF.

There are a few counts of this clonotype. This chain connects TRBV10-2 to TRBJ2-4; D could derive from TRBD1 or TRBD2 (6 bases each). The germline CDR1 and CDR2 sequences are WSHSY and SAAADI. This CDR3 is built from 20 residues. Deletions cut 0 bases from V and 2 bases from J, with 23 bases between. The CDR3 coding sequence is TGCGCCAGCAGTGAGTCGGCAGGGGTCTCGAGCGGGTGGTCCAAAAACATTCAGTACTTC. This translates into CASSESAGVSSGWSKNIQYF.

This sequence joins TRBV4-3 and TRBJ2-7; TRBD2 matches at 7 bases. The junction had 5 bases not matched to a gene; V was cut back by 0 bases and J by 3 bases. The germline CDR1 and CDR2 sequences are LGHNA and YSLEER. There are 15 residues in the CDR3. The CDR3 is CASSQEGEGYYEQYF. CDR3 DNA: TGCGCCAGCAGCCAAGAAGGGGAGGGTTACTACGAGCAGTACTTC.

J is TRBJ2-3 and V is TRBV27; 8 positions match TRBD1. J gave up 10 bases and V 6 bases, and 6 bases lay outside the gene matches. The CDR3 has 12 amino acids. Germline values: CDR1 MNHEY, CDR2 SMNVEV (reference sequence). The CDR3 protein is CASSGGQAAQYF. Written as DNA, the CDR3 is TGTGCCAGCAGCGGGGGACAGGCTGCGCAGTATTTT.

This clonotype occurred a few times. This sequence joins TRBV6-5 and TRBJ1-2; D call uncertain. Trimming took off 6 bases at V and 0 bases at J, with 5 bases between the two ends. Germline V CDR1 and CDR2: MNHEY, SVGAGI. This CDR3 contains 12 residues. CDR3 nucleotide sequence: TGTGCCAGCAGACCCGCTAACTATGGCTACACCTTC. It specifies CASRPANYGYTF.

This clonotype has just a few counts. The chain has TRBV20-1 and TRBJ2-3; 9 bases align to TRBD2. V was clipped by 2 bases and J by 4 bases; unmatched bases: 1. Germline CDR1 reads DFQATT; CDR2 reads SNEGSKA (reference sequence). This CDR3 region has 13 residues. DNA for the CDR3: TGCAGTGCTAGACTAGCGGGATCAGATACGCAGTATTTT. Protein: CSARLAGSDTQYF.

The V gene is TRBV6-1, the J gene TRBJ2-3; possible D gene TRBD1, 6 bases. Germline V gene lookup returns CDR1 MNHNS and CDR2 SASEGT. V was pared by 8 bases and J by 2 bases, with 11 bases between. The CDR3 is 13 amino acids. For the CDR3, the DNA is TGTGCCAGCGGACAGTTTTTCACAGATACGCAGTATTTT. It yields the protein CASGQFFTDTQYF.